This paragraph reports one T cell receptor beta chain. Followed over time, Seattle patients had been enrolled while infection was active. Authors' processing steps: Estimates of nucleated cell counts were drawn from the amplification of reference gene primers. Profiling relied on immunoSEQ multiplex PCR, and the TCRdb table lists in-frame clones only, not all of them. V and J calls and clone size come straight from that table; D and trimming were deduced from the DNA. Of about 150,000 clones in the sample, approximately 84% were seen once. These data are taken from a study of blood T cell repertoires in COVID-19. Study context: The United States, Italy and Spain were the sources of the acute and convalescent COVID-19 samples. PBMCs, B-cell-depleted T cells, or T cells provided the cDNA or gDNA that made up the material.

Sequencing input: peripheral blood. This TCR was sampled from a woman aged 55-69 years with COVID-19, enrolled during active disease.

CDR3 DNA: TGTGCCTGGAACAGCCAGAATGAAAAACTGTTTTTT. It is translated as CAWNSQNEKLFF. The V gene is TRBV30, the J gene TRBJ1-4; D is unresolved. V lost 4 bases and J 5 bases, leaving 8 bases between the germline ends. This CDR3 has 12 residues. Germline CDR1 reads GTSNPN; CDR2 reads SVGIG (reference sequence).